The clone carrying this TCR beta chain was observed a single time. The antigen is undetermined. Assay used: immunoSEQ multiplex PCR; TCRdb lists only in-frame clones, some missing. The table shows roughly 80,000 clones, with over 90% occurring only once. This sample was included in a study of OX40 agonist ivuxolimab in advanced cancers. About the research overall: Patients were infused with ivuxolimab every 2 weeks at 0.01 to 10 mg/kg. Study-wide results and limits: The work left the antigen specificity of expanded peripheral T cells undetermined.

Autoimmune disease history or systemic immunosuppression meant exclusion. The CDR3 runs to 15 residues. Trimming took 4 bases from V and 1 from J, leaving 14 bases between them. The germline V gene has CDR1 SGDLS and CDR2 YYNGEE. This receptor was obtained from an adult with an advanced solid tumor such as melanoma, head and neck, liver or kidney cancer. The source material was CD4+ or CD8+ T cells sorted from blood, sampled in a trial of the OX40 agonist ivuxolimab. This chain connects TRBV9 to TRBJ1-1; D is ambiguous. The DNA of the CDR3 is TGTGCCAGCAGCTTTGACGCAAACTCGAACACTGAAGCTTTCTTT. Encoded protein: CASSFDANSNTEAFF.